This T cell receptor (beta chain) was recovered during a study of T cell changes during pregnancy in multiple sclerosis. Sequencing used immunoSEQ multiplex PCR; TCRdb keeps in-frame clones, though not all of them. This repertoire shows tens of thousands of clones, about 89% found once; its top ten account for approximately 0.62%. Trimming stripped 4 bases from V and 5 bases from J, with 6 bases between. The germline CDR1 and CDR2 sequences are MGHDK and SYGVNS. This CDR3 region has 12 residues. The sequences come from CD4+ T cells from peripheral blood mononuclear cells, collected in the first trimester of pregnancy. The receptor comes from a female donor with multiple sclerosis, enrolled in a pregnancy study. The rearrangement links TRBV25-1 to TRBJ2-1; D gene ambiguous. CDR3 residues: CASSGLNNEQFF. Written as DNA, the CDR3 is TGTGCCAGCAGTGGGCTTAACAATGAGCAGTTCTTC. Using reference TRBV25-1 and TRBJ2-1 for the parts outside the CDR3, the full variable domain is EADIYQTPRYLVIGTGKKITLECSQTMGHDKMYWYQQDPGMELHLIHYSYGVNSTEKGDLSSESTVSRIRTEHFPLTLESARPSHTSQYLCASSGLNNEQFFGPGTRLTVL.